Given below is one T cell receptor beta chain in context. What it recognizes is unknown. These data come from a study of beta chain features in type 1 diabetes. Study observations and caveats: Any HLA effect on TCRB rearrangement was left unresolved by small sub-analyses. In type 1 diabetes patients, VDJ junctions had fewer insertions; deletions at these junctions were more frequent. Cells carrying high TCR expression could end up over-represented when cDNA is sequenced.

Germline V gene data show CDR1 as WNHNN and CDR2 as SYGVQD (reference sequence). Trimming cost V 7 bases and J 4 bases; bases outside gene matches: 6. The CDR3 is made up of 14 amino acids. Expressed TCRB transcripts were sequenced, since all the RNA that had been isolated was reverse transcribed. TCRdb's copy holds only in-frame clones and misses some; the assay was immunoSEQ multiplex PCR. The sample contains under 250,000 clones, 12% to 15% of which appear only once. The source of this sequence is a woman aged 40 to 55 in good health. Sample: naive CD4+ T cells from blood. This sequence joins TRBV10-1 and TRBJ2-5; 10 nucleotides match TRBD1. The CDR3 DNA sequence: TGCGCCAGCAACGACAGGGGGCATGGAGAGACCCAGTACTTC. It codes for CASNDRGHGETQYF.